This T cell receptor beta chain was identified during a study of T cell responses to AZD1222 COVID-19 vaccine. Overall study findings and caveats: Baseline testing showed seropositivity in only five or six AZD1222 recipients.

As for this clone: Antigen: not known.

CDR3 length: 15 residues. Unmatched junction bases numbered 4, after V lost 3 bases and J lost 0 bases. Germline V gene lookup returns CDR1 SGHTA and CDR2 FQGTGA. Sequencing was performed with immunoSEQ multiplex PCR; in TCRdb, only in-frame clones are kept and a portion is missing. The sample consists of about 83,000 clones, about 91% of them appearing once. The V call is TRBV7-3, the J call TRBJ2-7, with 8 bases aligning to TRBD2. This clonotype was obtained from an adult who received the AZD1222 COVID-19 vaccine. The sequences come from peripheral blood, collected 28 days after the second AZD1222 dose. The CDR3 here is CASSLDAGGSYEQYF. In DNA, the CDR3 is TGTGCCAGCAGCTTGGACGCGGGAGGCTCCTACGAGCAGTACTTC. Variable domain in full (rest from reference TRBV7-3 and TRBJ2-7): GAGVSQTPSNKVTEKGKYVELRCDPISGHTALYWYRQSLGQGPEFLIYFQGTGAADDSGLPNDRFFAVRPEGSVSTLKIQRTERGDSAVYLCASSLDAGGSYEQYFGPGTRLTVT.